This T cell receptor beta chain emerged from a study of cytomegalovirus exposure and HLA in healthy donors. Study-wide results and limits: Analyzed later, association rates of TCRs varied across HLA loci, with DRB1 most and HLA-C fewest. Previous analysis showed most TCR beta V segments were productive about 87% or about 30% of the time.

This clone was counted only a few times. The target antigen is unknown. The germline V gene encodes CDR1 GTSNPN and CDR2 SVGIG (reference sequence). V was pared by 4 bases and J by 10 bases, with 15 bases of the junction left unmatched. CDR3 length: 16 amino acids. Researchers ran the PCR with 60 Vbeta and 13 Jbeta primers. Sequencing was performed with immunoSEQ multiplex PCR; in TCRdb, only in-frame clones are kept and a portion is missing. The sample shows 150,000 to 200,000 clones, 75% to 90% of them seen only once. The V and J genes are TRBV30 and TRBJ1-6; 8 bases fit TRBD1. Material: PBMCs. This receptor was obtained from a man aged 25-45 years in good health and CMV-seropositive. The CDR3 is CAWNTPGGTGSSPLHF. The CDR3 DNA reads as TGTGCCTGGAATACCCCGGGTGGGACAGGTAGCTCACCCCTCCACTTT.